A selection of T cell receptor beta chains follows, all from one sample in a study of Ad26.COV2.S vaccination and SARS-CoV-2 variants. Sequencing used immunoSEQ multiplex PCR; TCRdb keeps in-frame clones, though not all of them. The data contain about 460,000 clones, nearly 90% of them seen just once; the ten biggest clones take up roughly 1.7%. Sequencing used peripheral blood, obtained in a trial of Ad26.COV2.S vaccine versus placebo. All receptors come from a person aged 18-60 years who received the Ad26.COV2.S COVID-19 vaccine or a placebo. CDR3s include the opening cysteine and the closing phenylalanine or tryptophan. A D gene is named only where the DNA matches it firmly. Size is omitted from some rows. Given values are once, few, many or a class for expanded clones.

cdr3_length,d_call,j_call,clone_size,v_call,cdr3_aa,cdr3_nt
14,.,TRBJ1-5,.,TRBV2,CASSPRSGHQPQHF,TGTGCCAGCAGTCCCCGTTCAGGACATCAGCCCCAGCATTTT
15,TRBD2,TRBJ2-1,.,TRBV18,CASSLTSGVGNEQFF,TGTGCCAGCTCACTTACTAGCGGGGTGGGCAATGAGCAGTTCTTC
15,.,TRBJ1-2,.,TRBV18,CASSPRGGPNYGYTF,TGTGCCAGCTCACCACGGGGGGGGCCCAACTATGGCTACACCTTC
12,.,TRBJ1-1,.,TRBV5-4,CASSLGASEAFF,TGTGCCAGCAGCTTGGGAGCATCTGAAGCTTTCTTT
14,.,TRBJ2-7,.,TRBV15,CATSAKSGAGEQYF,TGTGCCACCAGCGCAAAGTCGGGGGCGGGCGAGCAGTACTTC
15,.,TRBJ2-7,.,TRBV6-5,CASSFGGSITYEQYF,TGTGCCAGCAGTTTTGGGGGCTCGATCACCTACGAGCAGTACTTC
17,TRBD2,TRBJ2-7,once,TRBV28,CASSGLAGPLRVYEQYF,TGTGCCAGCAGTGGACTAGCGGGTCCCCTGCGAGTCTACGAGCAGTACTTC
16,TRBD1,TRBJ1-5,.,TRBV28,CASSSAGQGILQPQHF,TGTGCCAGCAGTTCGGCGGGACAGGGGATTCTACAGCCCCAGCATTTT
16,.,TRBJ2-3,.,TRBV6-5,CASSYSVSTGADTQYF,TGTGCCAGCAGTTACTCGGTCTCCACGGGGGCAGATACGCAGTATTTT
15,.,TRBJ2-5,.,TRBV2,CASSDGSSGQETQYF,TGTGCCAGCAGTGATGGGTCCAGCGGACAAGAGACCCAGTACTTC
16,.,TRBJ2-3,few,TRBV5-4,CASSLDNGFSTDTQYF,TGTGCCAGCAGCTTGGATAATGGTTTTAGCACAGATACGCAGTATTTT
18,.,TRBJ2-1,.,TRBV10-3,CAISEVAWAIRVHNEQFF,TGTGCCATCAGTGAGGTCGCCTGGGCCATCCGAGTGCACAATGAGCAGTTCTTC
16,.,TRBJ1-2,once,TRBV7-2,CASSLAPTTDFGGYTF,TGTGCCAGCAGCTTAGCCCCAACCACAGATTTCGGCGGCTACACCTTC
15,.,TRBJ1-1,.,TRBV18,CASSPSGTPDTEAFF,TGTGCCAGCTCACCCTCCGGGACCCCAGACACTGAAGCTTTCTTT
15,.,TRBJ1-2,.,TRBV10-3,CAISEQQVAGYGYTF,TGTGCCATCAGTGAGCAACAGGTTGCGGGGTATGGCTACACCTTC
12,.,TRBJ2-2,.,TRBV28,CASRKSTGELFF,TGTGCCAGCAGAAAAAGCACCGGGGAGCTGTTTTTT
20,TRBD2,TRBJ2-7,.,TRBV4-3,CASSQDWRLAALRPSYEQYF,TGCGCCAGCAGCCAAGATTGGAGACTAGCGGCGCTAAGACCTTCCTACGAGCAGTACTTC
12,.,TRBJ2-7,.,TRBV29-1,CSARGGTYEQYF,TGCAGCGCCCGAGGAGGTACCTACGAGCAGTACTTC
12,.,TRBJ2-3,.,TRBV28,CASSFITDTQYF,TGTGCCAGCAGTTTCATCACAGATACGCAGTATTTT
15,.,TRBJ2-3,.,TRBV7-6,CASSLSSGATDTQYF,TGTGCCAGCAGCTTATCGTCCGGGGCCACAGATACGCAGTATTTT
16,TRBD2,TRBJ2-3,.,TRBV5-4,CASSPGTSGSTDTQYF,TGTGCCAGCAGCCCCGGGACTAGCGGAAGCACAGATACGCAGTATTTT
14,.,TRBJ2-5,.,TRBV25-1,CASSEYEGRETQYF,TGTGCCAGCAGTGAATATGAGGGGCGGGAGACCCAGTACTTC
15,TRBD1,TRBJ1-2,.,TRBV2,CASTPGRGSVGGYTF,TGTGCCAGCACTCCAGGCAGGGGGTCGGTGGGCGGCTACACCTTC
14,.,TRBJ1-2,.,TRBV3-1/TRBV3-2,CASSPPLKDYGYTF,TGCGCCAGCAGCCCCCCCTTGAAGGACTATGGCTACACCTTC
14,.,TRBJ1-1,.,TRBV15,CATSRDPMDTEAFF,TGTGCCACCAGCAGAGATCCTATGGACACTGAAGCTTTCTTT
14,.,TRBJ2-7,.,TRBV12-1,CASSFEWGRYEQYF,TGTGCCAGCAGCTTTGAGTGGGGCCGTTACGAGCAGTACTTC
16,TRBD2,TRBJ2-5,.,TRBV4-3,CASSRLQGTSGETQYF,TGCGCCAGCAGCCGACTACAGGGGACTAGCGGAGAGACCCAGTACTTC
15,.,TRBJ1-4,.,TRBV9,CASSTQTTGDEKLFF,TGTGCCAGCAGCACCCAGACCACCGGGGATGAAAAACTGTTTTTT
15,.,TRBJ1-1,.,TRBV10-3,CAISGLAGGGTEAFF,TGTGCCATCAGTGGTCTCGCGGGGGGCGGCACTGAAGCTTTCTTT
16,.,TRBJ2-1,.,TRBV6-5,CASSYFGGQSYNEQFF,TGTGCCAGCAGTTACTTTGGGGGCCAATCCTACAATGAGCAGTTCTTC
15,.,TRBJ2-7,.,TRBV18,CASSLEGTFHYEQYF,TGTGCCAGCTCCCTAGAGGGGACCTTCCACTACGAGCAGTACTTC
11,.,TRBJ1-4,.,TRBV28,CASSLEGELFF,TGTGCCAGCAGTCTGGAGGGAGAACTGTTTTTT
13,TRBD2,TRBJ2-7,.,TRBV30,CAWRGRARYEQYF,TGTGCCTGGCGCGGGAGGGCCAGGTACGAGCAGTACTTC
14,.,TRBJ2-5,.,TRBV6-6,CASSYSTSQETQYF,TGTGCCAGCAGTTACTCGACTAGCCAAGAGACCCAGTACTTC
16,.,TRBJ2-1,.,TRBV18,CASSPLAGEPYNEQFF,TGTGCCAGCTCACCATTGGCTGGGGAACCTTACAATGAGCAGTTCTTC
13,.,TRBJ2-7,.,TRBV7-2,CASSKRDRYEQYF,TGTGCCAGCAGCAAACGGGACCGCTACGAGCAGTACTTC
16,TRBD2,TRBJ2-1,.,TRBV4-1,CASSQAGTSGYNEQFF,TGCGCCAGCAGCCAAGCCGGGACTAGCGGATACAATGAGCAGTTCTTC
18,.,TRBJ1-6,.,TRBV11-2,CASSLEGPTSSYNSPLHF,TGTGCCAGCAGCTTAGAGGGACCAACGAGCTCCTATAATTCACCCCTCCACTTT
11,.,TRBJ2-7,.,TRBV11-2,CASGAPYEQYF,TGTGCCAGCGGAGCACCTTACGAGCAGTACTTC
20,.,TRBJ1-6,.,TRBV28,CASIPADPRGRSRANSPLHF,TGTGCCAGCATCCCCGCGGATCCCCGCGGGCGTAGTAGGGCCAATTCACCCCTCCACTTT
14,TRBD1,TRBJ2-5,.,TRBV7-3,CASSFGQGFETQYF,TGTGCCAGCAGCTTTGGACAGGGATTTGAGACCCAGTACTTC
12,.,TRBJ2-2,.,TRBV3-1/TRBV3-2,CASSPGLKELFF,TGTGCCAGCAGCCCCGGATTGAAGGAGCTGTTTTTT
13,.,TRBJ1-1,.,TRBV25-1,CASSEEWGTEAFF,TGTGCCAGCAGTGAAGAGTGGGGGACTGAAGCTTTCTTT
12,.,TRBJ2-7,.,TRBV6-1,CASSEDGYEQYF,TGTGCCAGCAGTGAGGACGGCTACGAGCAGTACTTC
13,.,TRBJ2-7,.,TRBV19,CASGRDINYEQYF,TGTGCCAGTGGGAGGGACATCAACTACGAGCAGTACTTC
12,TRBD1,TRBJ1-1,.,TRBV5-1,CASSYGQGEAFF,TGCGCCAGCAGTTATGGACAGGGTGAAGCTTTCTTT
14,.,TRBJ2-7,.,TRBV21-1,CASSKGGPGYEQYF,TGTGCCAGCAGCAAAGGGGGGCCAGGTTACGAGCAGTACTTC
12,.,TRBJ1-1,.,TRBV12-3/TRBV12-4,CASSQLSTEAFF,TGTGCCAGCAGCCAACTAAGTACTGAAGCTTTCTTT
12,.,TRBJ2-5,.,TRBV5-1,CASSFEDEAQYF,TGCGCCAGCAGCTTCGAGGACGAGGCCCAGTACTTC
15,TRBD1,TRBJ2-1,once,TRBV5-1,CASSSGQGSYNEQFF,TGCGCCAGCAGCTCAGGACAGGGATCCTACAATGAGCAGTTCTTC
14,.,TRBJ1-2,once,TRBV29-1,CSVEGARTNYGYTF,TGCAGCGTTGAGGGCGCCAGGACAAACTATGGCTACACCTTC
16,.,TRBJ2-3,.,TRBV9,CASSVQGDRSTDTQYF,TGTGCCAGCAGCGTACAAGGGGACCGTAGCACAGATACGCAGTATTTT
12,TRBD1,TRBJ2-4,.,TRBV6-5,CASRTGLNIQYF,TGTGCCAGCAGGACAGGGTTAAACATTCAGTACTTC